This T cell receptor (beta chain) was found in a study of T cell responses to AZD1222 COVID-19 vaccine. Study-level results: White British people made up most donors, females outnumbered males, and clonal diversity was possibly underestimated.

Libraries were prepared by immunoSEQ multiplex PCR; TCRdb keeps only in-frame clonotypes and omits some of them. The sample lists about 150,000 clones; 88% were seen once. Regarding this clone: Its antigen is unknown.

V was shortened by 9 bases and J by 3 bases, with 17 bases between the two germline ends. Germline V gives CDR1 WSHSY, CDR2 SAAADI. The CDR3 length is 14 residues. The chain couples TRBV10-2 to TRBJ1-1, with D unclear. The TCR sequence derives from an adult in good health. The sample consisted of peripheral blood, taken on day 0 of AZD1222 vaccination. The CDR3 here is CASSWGFADTEAFF. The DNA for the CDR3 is TGCGCCAGTTCATGGGGATTTGCGGACACTGAAGCTTTCTTT.